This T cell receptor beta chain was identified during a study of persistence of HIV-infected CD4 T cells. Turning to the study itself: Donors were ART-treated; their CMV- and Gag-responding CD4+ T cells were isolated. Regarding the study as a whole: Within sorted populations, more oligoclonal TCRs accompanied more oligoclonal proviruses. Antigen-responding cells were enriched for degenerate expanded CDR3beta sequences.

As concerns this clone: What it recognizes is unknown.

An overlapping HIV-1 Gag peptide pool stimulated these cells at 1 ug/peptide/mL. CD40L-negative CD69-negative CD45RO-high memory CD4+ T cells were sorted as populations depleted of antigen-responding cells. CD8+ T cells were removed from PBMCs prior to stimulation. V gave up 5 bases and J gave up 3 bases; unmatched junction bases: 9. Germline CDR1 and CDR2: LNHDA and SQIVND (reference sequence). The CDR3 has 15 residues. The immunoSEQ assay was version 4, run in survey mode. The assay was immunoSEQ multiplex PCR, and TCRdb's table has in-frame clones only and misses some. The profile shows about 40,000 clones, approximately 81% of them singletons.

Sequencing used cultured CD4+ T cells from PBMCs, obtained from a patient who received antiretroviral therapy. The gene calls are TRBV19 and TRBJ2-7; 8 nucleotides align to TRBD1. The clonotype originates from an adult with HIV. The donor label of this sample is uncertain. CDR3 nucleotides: TGTGCCAGTAGTGCCGACAGGGGAAGAGGCTACGAGCAGTACTTC. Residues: CASSADRGRGYEQYF.